Sequencing of this TCR beta chain was carried out in a study of blood T cell repertoires in COVID-19. About the study: Samples taken during acute and convalescent COVID-19 were collected in the United States, Italy and Spain. Nucleic acid was either cDNA or gDNA, and it came from T cells, B-cell-depleted T cells, or PBMCs.

CDR3 length equals 15 residues. The V and J ends lost 3 bases and 7 bases, in that order; junction bases with no gene match: 9. Germline CDR1 is SGHAT and CDR2 is FQNNGV. Method: immunoSEQ multiplex PCR; TCRdb's copy keeps in-frame clones and lacks some. This table has approximately 320,000 clones, approximately 86% appearing once. Cohorts were assigned according to the clinical history that participants reported. Sequencing input: PBMCs or T cells enriched from blood (not recorded which). This TCR was sampled from a woman aged 18 to 35 who had recovered from COVID-19. The chain joins TRBV11-2 to TRBJ2-1; 7 positions agree with TRBD2. The CDR3 loop reads CASSFNAGAMNEQFF. As DNA, the CDR3 is TGTGCCAGCAGCTTTAACGCGGGAGCTATGAATGAGCAGTTCTTC.